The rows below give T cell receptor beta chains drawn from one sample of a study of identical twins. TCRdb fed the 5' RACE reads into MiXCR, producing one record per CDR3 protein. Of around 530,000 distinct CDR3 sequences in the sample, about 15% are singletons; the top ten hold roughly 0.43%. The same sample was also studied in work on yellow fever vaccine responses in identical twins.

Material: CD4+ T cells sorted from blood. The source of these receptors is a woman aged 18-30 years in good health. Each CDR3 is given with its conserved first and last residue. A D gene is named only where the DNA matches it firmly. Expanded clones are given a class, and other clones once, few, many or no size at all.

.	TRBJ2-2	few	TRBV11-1	CASSPQLSRGSMAGELFF	TGTGCCAGCAGCCCACAACTTAGTCGGGGCAGTATGGCCGGGGAGCTGTTTTTT
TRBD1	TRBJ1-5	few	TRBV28	CASSYGTRRGLRQPQHF	TGTGCCAGCAGTTACGGGACACGCAGGGGGCTGAGACAGCCCCAGCATTTT
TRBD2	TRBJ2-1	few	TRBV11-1	CASSSRGDQSSYNEQFF	TGTGCCAGCAGCTCGCGGGGGGACCAGAGCTCCTACAATGAGCAGTTCTTC
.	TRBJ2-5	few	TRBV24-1	CATSDRTDQETQYF	TGTGCCACCAGTGATCGGACGGACCAAGAGACCCAGTACTTC
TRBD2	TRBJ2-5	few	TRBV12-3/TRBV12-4	CASSFHAAGGQETQYF	TGTGCCAGCAGTTTCCACGCGGCGGGAGGACAAGAGACCCAGTACTTC
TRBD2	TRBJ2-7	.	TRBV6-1	CATRGGGGHEQYF	TGTGCCACGCGGGGCGGGGGGGGCCACGAGCAGTACTTC
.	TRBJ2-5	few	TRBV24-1	CATSDNRAGDETQYF	TGTGCCACCAGTGACAACAGGGCAGGGGACGAGACCCAGTACTTC
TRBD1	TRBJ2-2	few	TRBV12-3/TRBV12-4	CASITGQGVTGELFF	TGTGCCAGCATCACAGGACAGGGCGTCACCGGGGAGCTGTTTTTT
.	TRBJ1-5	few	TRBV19	CASSSVNSNQPQHF	TGTGCCAGTAGTTCAGTAAATAGCAATCAGCCCCAGCATTTT
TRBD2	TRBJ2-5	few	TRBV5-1	CASSLQGTSGVETQYF	TGCGCCAGCAGCTTGCAGGGGACTAGCGGGGTCGAGACCCAGTACTTC
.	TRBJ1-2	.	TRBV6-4	CASSDRTKRLLDDGYTF	TGTGCCAGCAGTGACCGGACGAAGAGGCTTTTAGATGATGGCTACACCTTC
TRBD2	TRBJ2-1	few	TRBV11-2	CASSLLRLAGNPKSNEQFF	TGTGCCAGCAGCTTGCTTCGATTAGCGGGAAACCCAAAAAGTAATGAGCAGTTCTTC
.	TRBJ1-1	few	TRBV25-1	CASSDPGDLNTEAFF	TGTGCCAGCAGTGATCCAGGGGATTTGAACACTGAAGCTTTCTTT
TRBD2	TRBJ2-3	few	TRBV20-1	CSAPGGTSGGSSTDTQYF	TGCAGTGCCCCCGGCGGGACTAGCGGGGGATCAAGCACAGATACGCAGTATTTT
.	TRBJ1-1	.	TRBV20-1	CSAVLIAGTRTEAFF	TGCAGTGCGGTTCTTATCGCGGGGACGCGGACTGAAGCTTTCTTT
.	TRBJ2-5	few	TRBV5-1	CASSLFVGSVQETQYF	TGCGCCAGCAGCTTGTTCGTAGGGTCAGTCCAAGAGACCCAGTACTTC
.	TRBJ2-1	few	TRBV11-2	CASSLYWQMGNEQFF	TGTGCCAGCAGCTTATACTGGCAAATGGGCAATGAGCAGTTCTTC
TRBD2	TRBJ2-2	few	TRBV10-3	CAISGLLAGAITGELFF	TGTGCCATCAGTGGTCTCCTAGCGGGAGCTATCACCGGGGAGCTGTTTTTT
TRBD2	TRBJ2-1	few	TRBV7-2	CASSTGLAGDQFF	TGTGCCAGCAGCACCGGACTAGCGGGTGACCAGTTCTTC
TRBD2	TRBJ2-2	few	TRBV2	CASSVEGLQNTGELFF	TGTGCCAGCAGTGTGGAGGGACTACAAAACACCGGGGAGCTGTTTTTT
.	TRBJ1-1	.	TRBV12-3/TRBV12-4	CASSFLGVKGGNTEAFF	TGTGCCAGCAGTTTTCTGGGTGTTAAGGGTGGGAACACTGAAGCTTTCTTT
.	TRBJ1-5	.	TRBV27	CASTRAGPDQPQHF	TGTGCCAGCACCAGGGCAGGCCCGGATCAGCCCCAGCATTTT
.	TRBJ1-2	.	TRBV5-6	CASSLRQHGYTF	TGTGCCAGCAGCTTGAGACAACATGGCTACACCTTC
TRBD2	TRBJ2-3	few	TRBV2	CASTGRTSGGSTDTQYF	TGTGCCAGCACCGGTAGGACTAGCGGGGGCAGCACAGATACGCAGTATTTT
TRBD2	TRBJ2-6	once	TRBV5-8	CASSFPGLALGANVLTF	TGTGCCAGCAGCTTTCCGGGACTAGCGCTTGGGGCCAACGTCCTGACTTTC
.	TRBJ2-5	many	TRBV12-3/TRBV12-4	CASSVWKETQYF	TGTGCCAGCAGCGTTTGGAAAGAGACCCAGTACTTC
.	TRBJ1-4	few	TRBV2	CASKSQEEKLFF	TGTGCCAGCAAAAGCCAGGAGGAAAAACTGTTTTTT
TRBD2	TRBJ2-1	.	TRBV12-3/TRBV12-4	CASSNRLAGDYEQFF	TGTGCCAGCAGCAATCGACTAGCGGGAGACTATGAGCAGTTCTTC
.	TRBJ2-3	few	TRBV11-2	CASSLAPSRDGDTQYF	TGTGCCAGCAGCTTAGCCCCGTCCCGCGATGGGGATACGCAGTATTTT
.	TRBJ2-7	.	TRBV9	CASSVSGRALDEQYF	TGTGCCAGCAGCGTATCCGGCAGGGCCCTCGACGAGCAGTACTTC
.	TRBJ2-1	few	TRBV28	CASSPRGSGNYYNEQFF	TGTGCCAGCAGTCCAAGGGGTAGCGGCAATTACTACAATGAGCAGTTCTTC
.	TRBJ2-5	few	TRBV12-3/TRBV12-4	CASSLGRFQTQYF	TGTGCCAGCAGTTTAGGTCGCTTTCAGACCCAGTACTTC
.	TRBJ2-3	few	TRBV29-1	CSVEDLLSGTQYF	TGCAGCGTTGAAGATCTTCTGTCAGGGACGCAGTATTTT
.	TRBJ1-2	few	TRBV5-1	CASSQDRSYGYTF	TGCGCCAGCAGTCAGGACCGGTCCTATGGCTACACCTTC
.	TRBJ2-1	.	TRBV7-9	CASSGPGSSKFF	TGTGCCAGCAGCGGTCCGGGATCTAGTAAGTTCTTC
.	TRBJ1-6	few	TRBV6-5	CASSYYTEAASPLHF	TGTGCCAGCAGTTACTATACAGAGGCGGCTTCACCCCTCCACTTT
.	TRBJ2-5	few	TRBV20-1	CSASADSSETQYF	TGCAGTGCTAGCGCTGATTCTTCGGAGACCCAGTACTTC
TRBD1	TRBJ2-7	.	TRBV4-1	CASSHRTGQGAREQYF	TGCGCCAGCAGCCACAGAACGGGACAGGGGGCGAGAGAGCAGTACTTC
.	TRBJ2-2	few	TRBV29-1	CSVEGTFTGELFF	TGCAGCGTTGAAGGGACCTTCACCGGGGAGCTGTTTTTT
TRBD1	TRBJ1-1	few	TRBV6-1	CASRGKGARGHTEAFF	TGTGCCAGCAGAGGCAAGGGGGCGAGAGGACACACTGAAGCTTTCTTT